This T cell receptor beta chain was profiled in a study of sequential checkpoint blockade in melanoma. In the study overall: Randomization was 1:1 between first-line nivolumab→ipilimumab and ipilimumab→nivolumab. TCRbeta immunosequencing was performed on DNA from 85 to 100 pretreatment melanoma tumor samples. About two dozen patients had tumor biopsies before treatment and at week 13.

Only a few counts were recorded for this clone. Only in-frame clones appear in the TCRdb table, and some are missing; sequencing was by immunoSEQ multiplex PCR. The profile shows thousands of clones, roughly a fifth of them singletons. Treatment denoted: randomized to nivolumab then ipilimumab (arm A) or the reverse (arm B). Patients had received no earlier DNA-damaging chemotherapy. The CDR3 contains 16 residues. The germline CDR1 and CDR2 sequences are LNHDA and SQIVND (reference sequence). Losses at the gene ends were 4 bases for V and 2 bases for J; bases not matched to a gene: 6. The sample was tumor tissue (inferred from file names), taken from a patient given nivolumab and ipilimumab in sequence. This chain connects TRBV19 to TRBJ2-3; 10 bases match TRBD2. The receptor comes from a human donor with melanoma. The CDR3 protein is CASSKGTSVNTDTQYF. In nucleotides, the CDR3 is TGTGCCAGTAGTAAGGGGACTAGCGTAAACACAGATACGCAGTATTTT.